This record covers a single T cell receptor (beta chain). No antigen is known for it. V was pared by 0 bases and J by 1 base, with 14 bases between. The CDR3 spans 17 residues. Per germline, CDR1 LGHNT and CDR2 FRNRAP. Profiling relied on immunoSEQ multiplex PCR, and the TCRdb table lists in-frame clones only, not all of them. The sample holds over 20,000 clones; approximately 97% are singletons and the top ten take less than 0.15%. This sample is part of a study of monozygotic twins with cystic fibrosis. Study-wide findings and caveats: Median Simpson clonality of 0.0095 suggested naive T cells predominated. Age, concordance and disease severity did not associate with shared CDR3 numbers.

The chain links TRBV12-5 to TRBJ2-3; maybe TRBD1 (5 bases). The sample comprised blood. The sequence was obtained from a girl aged 5-17 years with cystic fibrosis. This chain's CDR3 is CASGLVMGREGTDTQYF. The CDR3 nucleotides are TGTGCTAGTGGTTTGGTAATGGGGCGAGAAGGCACAGATACGCAGTATTTT.